Sequencing of this T cell receptor (beta chain) was carried out in a study of cytomegalovirus exposure and HLA in healthy donors. Notes on the study in general: It was shown in a later analysis that HLA-associated TCR beta chains were more clonally expanded than other, equally common chains. The majority of TCR sequences were rare, yet some public TCRs appeared in many donors. An analysis that came later showed most CMV-associated TCR beta chains appearing HLA-restricted.

The PCR employed 60 Vbeta primers together with 13 Jbeta primers. Profiled with immunoSEQ multiplex PCR; TCRdb holds only in-frame clones, not every one. This table has around 110,000 clones, 77% appearing once. Note on this clone: Its antigen is not known.

Germline V gene lookup returns CDR1 SNHLY and CDR2 FYNNEI. The ends were cut back, 6 bases at V and 6 bases at J, with 12 bases in the middle. The CDR3 spans 13 residues. Material: PBMCs. The chain recombines TRBV2 with TRBJ2-1; possibly TRBD2 for D (6 bases). The clonotype comes from a male donor in good health and CMV-seronegative. The CDR3 DNA reads as TGTGCCAGCAGGGGGACTGGGAGCAATGAGCAGTTCTTC. Translation: CASRGTGSNEQFF. The full variable domain, in which reference TRBV2 and TRBJ2-1 provide the parts outside the CDR3, is EPEVTQTPSHQVTQMGQEVILRCVPISNHLYFYWYRQILGQKVEFLVSFYNNEISEKSEIFDDQFSVERPDGSNFTLKIRSTKLEDSAMYFCASRGTGSNEQFFGPGTRLTVL.